The next 23 T cell receptor beta chains were all read from a single sample in a study of control samples from healthy donors and cancer patients. The repertoire was sequenced with immunoSEQ multiplex PCR; TCRdb's copy has only in-frame clones and lacks some. The profile shows some 130,000 clones, roughly 90% of them singletons. The sample was blood. The receptor source for this set is a young man in good health.

This chain connects TRBV28 to TRBJ2-3, with D perhaps matching TRBD2 (5 bases). The CDR3 covers 16 residues. Between the trimmed V and J ends, which lost 6 bases and 1 base, there was a span of 17 bases. Germline CDR1 and CDR2: MDHEN and SYDVKM. The CDR3 DNA reads as TGTGCCAGCAGACCCGGACTCCTTTTACGCACAGATACGCAGTATTTT. Translated: CASRPGLLLRTDTQYF.

The rearrangement joins TRBV28 to TRBJ1-1, with D tentatively TRBD1 (5 bases). The CDR3 loop spans 15 amino acids. Per germline, CDR1 MDHEN and CDR2 SYDVKM. V lost 6 bases, J lost 3 bases, and 17 bases lay in between. The CDR3 spells CASSPGGGRDTEAFF. DNA of the CDR3: TGTGCCAGCAGCCCCGGGGGGGGTAGGGACACTGAAGCTTTCTTT. Full variable domain (rest looked up from reference TRBV28 and TRBJ1-1): DVKVTQSSRYLVKRTGEKVFLECVQDMDHENMFWYRQDPGLGLRLIYFSYDVKMKEKGDIPEGYSVSREKKERFSLILESASTNQTSMYLCASSPGGGRDTEAFFGQGTRLTVV.

The rearrangement joins TRBV18 to TRBJ2-1; no clear D gene. This CDR3 spans 11 amino acids. CDR1 is KGHSH and CDR2 is LQKENI in the germline V gene. Trimming pared 2 bases from V and 10 bases from J, leaving 6 bases between. The chain's CDR3 is CASSPKEEQFF. In nucleotides, the CDR3 is TGTGCCAGCTCACCAAAGGAGGAGCAGTTCTTC.

The V and J genes are TRBV20-1 and TRBJ1-3; 7 positions match TRBD1. V gave up 6 bases and J gave up 0 bases; unmatched junction bases: 17. The CDR3 extends over 18 amino acids. Per the germline V gene, CDR1 is DFQATT and CDR2 is SNEGSKA (reference sequence). The CDR3 loop is CSASGLNRGHRSGNTIYF. CDR3 DNA: TGCAGTGCCAGTGGCCTAAACAGGGGCCATCGCTCTGGAAACACCATATATTTT.

CDR3 nucleotides: TGTGCCAGCAGTTTTTGGGGGAGGGGCCCAAACAATGAGCAGTTCTTC. Translated, it gives CASSFWGRGPNNEQFF. The rearrangement links TRBV27 to TRBJ2-1; 7 bases map to TRBD2. Germline loops: CDR1 MNHEY, CDR2 SMNVEV (reference sequence). J gave up 5 bases and V 3 bases, and 10 bases lay outside the gene matches. The length of the CDR3 is 16 residues.

CDR3 bases: TGTGCCAGCAGCACGGGACAGGACGAGCTGTTTTTT. Translated: CASSTGQDELFF. V and J are TRBV13 and TRBJ2-2; 8 bases match TRBD1. The CDR3 loop spans 12 amino acids. The germline gives CDR1 PRHDT, CDR2 FYEKMQ (reference sequence). V trimming: 5 bases; J trimming: 11 bases; junction bases outside the gene matches: 4.

The V gene is TRBV30, the J gene TRBJ1-5, with TRBD1 as a possible D gene (6 bases). Per the germline V gene, CDR1 is GTSNPN and CDR2 is SVGIG (reference sequence). V lost 1 base and J 6 bases, leaving 10 bases between the germline ends. The CDR3 spans 13 residues. CDR3 loop: CAWSAQGIQPQHF. The CDR3 nucleotides are TGTGCCTGGAGTGCTCAGGGGATTCAGCCCCAGCATTTT.

The CDR3 sequence is CASSLDGNYGYTF. Written as DNA, the CDR3 is TGTGCCAGCAGTTTGGATGGGAACTATGGCTACACCTTC. The chain is built from TRBV28 and TRBJ1-2; D is unclear. The CDR3 runs to 13 residues. The V end lost 3 bases, the J end lost 2 bases, and 7 bases lay between the germline ends. Germline CDR1 MDHEN, CDR2 SYDVKM.

The chain employs TRBV28 and TRBJ2-3; D is undetermined. The CDR3 loop spans 11 amino acids. Trimming pared 5 bases from V and 2 bases from J, leaving 2 bases between. Germline V CDR1 and CDR2: MDHEN, SYDVKM. As DNA, the CDR3 is TGTGCCAGCAGTACCACAGATACGCAGTATTTT. Encoded protein: CASSTTDTQYF.

The genes are TRBV4-1 and TRBJ2-7; 9 bases map to TRBD2. The CDR3 runs 17 residues. Germline loops: CDR1 MGHRA, CDR2 YSYEKL. V dropped 2 bases and J dropped 4; count of bases not matched to a gene: 12. CDR3 nucleotides: TGCGCCAGCAGCCAATTTGGGTATCCTAGCGGGACTTACGAGCAGTACTTC. Its protein is CASSQFGYPSGTYEQYF.

This chain uses TRBV5-1 with TRBJ1-4; the D gene is possibly TRBD1 (6 bases). The CDR3 is 15 amino acids. The V end lost 3 bases, the J end lost 4 bases, and 13 bases lay between the germline ends. CDR1 SGHRS and CDR2 YFSETQ come from the germline V gene. The CDR3 loop is CASSSQKDSNEKLFF. The CDR3 region has the DNA TGCGCCAGCAGCTCCCAAAAGGACAGTAATGAAAAACTGTTTTTT.

V and J are TRBV15 and TRBJ2-5; D possibly corresponds to TRBD2 (7 bases). The germline V gene has CDR1 LNHNV and CDR2 YYDKDF (reference sequence). This CDR3 contains 15 residues. V shed 3 bases and J shed 0 bases, with 11 bases lying between them. CDR3 coding DNA: TGTGCCACCAGCAGCAGCGGGACATACCAAGAGACCCAGTACTTC. This gives the protein CATSSSGTYQETQYF. Variable domain in full (rest from reference TRBV15 and TRBJ2-5): DAMVIQNPRYQVTQFGKPVTLSCSQTLNHNVMYWYQQKSSQAPKLLFHYYDKDFNNEADTPDNFQSRRPNTSFCFLDIRSPGLGDTAMYLCATSSSGTYQETQYFGPGTRLLVL.

This chain connects TRBV11-3 to TRBJ2-5; TRBD2 might be the D (6 bases). V was cut by 5 bases and J by 5 bases, with 15 bases left in between. CDR1 SGHNT and CDR2 YENEEA come from the germline V gene. CDR3 length: 14 residues. CDR3 sequence: CASSLRGGAETQYF. In nucleotides, the CDR3 is TGTGCCAGCAGCCTCCGAGGCGGGGCGGAGACCCAGTACTTC.

The chain is built from TRBV19 and TRBJ1-2, with D hard to call. CDR3 length: 11 amino acids. The germline V gene has CDR1 LNHDA and CDR2 SQIVND (reference sequence). Trimming shortened V by 6 bases and J by 6 bases, and 8 bases separated the two germline ends. Here the CDR3 DNA reads TGTGCCAGTAGGGTAAACAATGGCTACACCTTC. It codes for CASRVNNGYTF.

This clone appeared once. V usage is TRBV11-2 and J usage is TRBJ1-2; 7 bases are shared with TRBD1. Germline V gene data show CDR1 as SGHAT and CDR2 as FQNNGV. The CDR3 sequence is 14 residues long. The junction had 7 bases not matched to a gene; V was cut back by 5 bases and J by 4 bases. CDR3 in amino acids: CASSRDSLSYGYTF. The CDR3, as DNA: TGTGCCAGCAGCCGGGACAGTTTAAGCTATGGCTACACCTTC.

The chain has TRBV11-3 and TRBJ1-1; no firm D call. The CDR3 covers 14 residues. Per the germline V gene, CDR1 is SGHNT and CDR2 is YENEEA. V shed 5 bases and J shed 1 base, with 11 bases lying between them. CDR3 sequence reads: CASSPTVGNTEAFF. The DNA for the CDR3 is TGTGCCAGCAGCCCCACCGTAGGGAACACTGAAGCTTTCTTT. Full variable domain (remainder filled in from reference TRBV11-3 and TRBJ1-1): EAGVVQSPRYKIIEKKQPVAFWCNPISGHNTLYWYLQNLGQGPELLIRYENEEAVDDSQLPKDRFSAERLKGVDSTLKIQPAELGDSAVYLCASSPTVGNTEAFFGQGTRLTVV.

The V and J genes are TRBV5-4 and TRBJ1-6, with TRBD1 identical over 9 bases. CDR1 and CDR2 (germline): SGHNT, YYREEE (reference sequence). This CDR3 contains 16 residues. The ends lost 5 bases at V and 6 bases at J; junction bases unmatched: 9. CDR3: CASSQFPGQGNSPLHF. CDR3 bases: TGTGCCAGCAGTCAATTCCCGGGACAGGGTAATTCACCCCTCCACTTT.

This clone is a singleton in its sample. The V and J genes are TRBV28 and TRBJ1-5; the D gene is possibly TRBD1 (5 bases). Per the germline V gene, CDR1 is MDHEN and CDR2 is SYDVKM. V lost 10 bases to trimming and J lost 8 bases, with 21 bases between them. There are 14 residues in the CDR3. The CDR3 bases are TGTGCCACTCTCCGAAGGGACCGTTCTAAGCCCCAGCATTTT. As protein: CATLRRDRSKPQHF.

This clone has only a few counts. The rearrangement links TRBV15 to TRBJ2-3; TRBD1 might be the D (7 bases). There are 15 residues in the CDR3. In germline, CDR1 is LNHNV, CDR2 YYDKDF (reference sequence). V lost 0 bases and J 6 bases, leaving 13 bases between the germline ends. CDR3 sequence (DNA): TGTGCCACCAGCAGAGATCGCAGGGGGGCGGATACGCAGTATTTT. It codes for CATSRDRRGADTQYF.

The chain has TRBV9 and TRBJ2-3; D remains unclear. The germline V and J ends were trimmed by 0 bases and 1 base, with 9 bases remaining between them. The germline gives CDR1 SGDLS, CDR2 YYNGEE. The CDR3 extends over 15 amino acids. This CDR3 is CASSVAGGGTDTQYF. The DNA for the CDR3 is TGTGCCAGCAGCGTAGCTGGCGGAGGCACAGATACGCAGTATTTT.

The chain links TRBV6-6 to TRBJ2-1; no clear D. Trimming pared 8 bases from V and 0 bases from J, leaving 8 bases between. CDR1 and CDR2 from the germline V gene are MNHNY and SVGAGI (reference sequence). The CDR3 length is 13 residues. CDR3 sequence (DNA): TGTGCCAGCTCTGCTGTCTCCTACAATGAGCAGTTCTTC. Its protein is CASSAVSYNEQFF.

The CDR3: CATSRDQGGYTF. CDR3 DNA sequence: TGTGCCACCAGCAGAGATCAGGGAGGCTACACCTTC. The chain has TRBV15 and TRBJ1-2; perhaps TRBD1 as D (5 bases). Trimming cost V 0 bases and J 8 bases, with 7 bases left between them. The CDR3 consists of 12 residues. Germline V gene lookup returns CDR1 LNHNV and CDR2 YYDKDF (reference sequence).

The chain has TRBV30 and TRBJ1-5; D gene ambiguous. The CDR3 runs to 14 residues. The germline gives CDR1 GTSNPN, CDR2 SVGIG (reference sequence). Trimming took 2 bases from V and 6 from J, leaving 14 bases between them. The CDR3 DNA is TGTGCCTGGAGTTCAGATCTGTTTGGTCAGCCCCAGCATTTT. It specifies CAWSSDLFGQPQHF.